This entry is about one T cell receptor (beta chain). Which antigen it targets is not known. To determine HCMV serostatus, a commercial ELISA kit was used to detect HCMV-specific IgG in serum. Peripheral blood mononuclear cells were isolated from blood by Ficoll density gradient centrifugation. This entry belongs to a study of T cells expressing NK-cell markers (dated by TCRdb to 2020 to 2022). Background on the whole study: Three sorted T-cell subsets (CD3+CD56+NKG2C+, CD3+CD56+NKG2C- and CD3+CD56-NKG2C+) from several donors had their TCR beta-chain repertoires profiled. Seven of the eight sequenced donors were HCMV-seropositive and one was HCMV-seronegative. All eight donors whose samples were sequenced were randomly selected healthy volunteers, three of them men and five women. Illumina HiSeq 2000/2500, MiSeq or NextSeq was used to sequence libraries as 2 x 150 bp reads. On the study overall, not on this receptor specifically: Those dominant clonotypes were again the most abundant among CD3+CD56-NKG2C+ cells in a few donors, at about 28.3-60.1%. It remained unclear whether the expanded NKG2C-expressing T cell clones were specific for HCMV antigens. In over five donors, the dominant CD3+CD56+NKG2C+ clonotypes were among the top 10 CD8+ clonotypes and accounted for about 1.0-7.5% of CD8+ T cells.

CDR1 and CDR2 were assigned from the germline V gene as SQVTM and ANQGSEA. The CDR3 measures 13 amino acids from cysteine to phenylalanine. DNA is not recorded here. TCRdb names Illumina HiSeq 2000 as the instrument used. 5'RACE template switching, by which a universal primer site and unique molecular identifiers were added, was used to make TCR beta cDNA libraries. cDNA synthesis was primed from the TCR beta constant segment, followed by two successive PCR amplification steps. Per the authors' processing: Reads were demultiplexed and grouped by UMI with MIGEC, and clonotypes were assembled and quantified with MiTCR. Only TCR cDNA sequences supported by at least two reads were kept to exclude erroneous sequences. Downstream repertoire analysis used the tcR package, and clonotypes were matched across fractions by CDR3 nucleotide sequence plus V segment. VDJmatch was used to annotate antigen specificity against VDJdb, with one amino acid substitution allowed in CDR3. After the reads were reprocessed by TCRdb, one entry was made per CDR3 protein sequence, with no DNA. TCRdb's processing, not the study's, gives the V and J calls here. The sample table holds approximately 440,000 distinct CDR3 sequences. Of the sample, over 1.3% falls within the top ten clones.

The material sequenced was blood T cells: a sorted CD56 or NKG2C T cell subset, CD4+ or CD8+ T cells, or bulk PBMC T cells (not recorded which). The rearrangement joined TRBV29-1 to TRBJ2-5; TCRdb's assignment of TRBD1 cannot be checked, as there is no DNA. The clonotype originates from a woman aged 45-65 years in good health. Donor details come from another sample of the same person, matched by shared clones. The CDR3 region has the sequence CSVARAAQETQYF.